This section outlines one T cell receptor (beta chain) sequence together with its context. What it recognizes is unknown. These data come from a study of post-analysis software for immune sequencing data. General study findings and limits: Elevated frequency relative to controls characterized several TRBV segments in patients, TRBV5-6, TRBV5-1 and TRBV20-1 among them.

Germline assignment: CDR1 SGHRS and CDR2 YFSETQ. Trimming cost V 5 bases and J 5 bases, with 16 bases left between them. CDR3 length: 14 residues. Unique molecular identifiers were built into the TCR beta cDNA libraries. Each CDR3 protein gets one entry after TCRdb re-called the PCR reads with MiXCR. Among around 400,000 distinct CDR3 sequences listed, about 39% were seen once. Sequencing used blood. The gene calls are TRBV5-1 and TRBJ2-5; maybe TRBD1 (5 bases). The clonotype originates from a girl under 10 years old with multiple sclerosis. The CDR3 coding sequence is TGCGCCAGCAGATTCGTAGGGGATGGCGAGACCCAGTACTTC. This translates into CASRFVGDGETQYF.